Below are 30 T cell receptor beta chains sequenced from a single sample in a study of shared clonotypes between healthy human individuals (dated by TCRdb to the early 2020s). Receptor amplification or capture employed the immunoSEQ multiplex PCR assay. The table comes from immuneACCESS by way of TCRdb, which keeps in-frame sequences with V and J called. Part of the clones is missing from these tables; in studies checked, under half for an unresolved V gene and the rest for unknown reasons. This sample has fewer than 500,000 clones in its table, and over 60% of those were observed once. The ten largest clones represent under 15% of the sample. Sequenced material: PBMCs. These receptors originate from a woman in her forties in good health. Some clones in this sample may be carry-over from other donors' samples.

This rearrangement joins TRBV9 to TRBJ1-1; D may be TRBD1 (6 bases). V lost 0 bases to trimming and J lost 4 bases, with 13 bases between them. The CDR3 is made up of 15 amino acids. The germline V gene has CDR1 SGDLS and CDR2 YYNGEE. In DNA, the CDR3 is TGTGCCAGCAGCGTAGAGGGGGGGATCGGCACTGAAGCTTTCTTT. This encodes CASSVEGGIGTEAFF.

The chain uses TRBV4-1 and TRBJ2-1; D perhaps matches TRBD2 (6 bases). The CDR3 is made up of 16 amino acids. Trimming stripped 3 bases from V and 0 bases from J, with 12 bases between. The germline V gene encodes CDR1 MGHRA and CDR2 YSYEKL. CDR3 DNA: TGCGCCAGCAGCCAGGCGGGACTGAGCTCCTACAATGAGCAGTTCTTC. Residues: CASSQAGLSSYNEQFF.

Of note for this clone: One end of the junction is discordant with germline, which a read error may explain. The chain is built from TRBV19 and TRBJ1-4; no clear D gene. Germline lookup yields CDR1 LNHDA and CDR2 SQIVND (reference sequence). This CDR3 is built from 14 residues. The CDR3: CASTIGATNEKLFF. As DNA, the CDR3 is TGTGCCAGTACTATAGGAGCAACTAATGAAAAACTGTTTTTT.

J is TRBJ2-5 and V is TRBV4-1, with TRBD1 identical over 10 bases. The end of the DNA is better explained by TRBJ2-7, so the J call may be wrong. Looked up from germline, CDR1 is MGHRA and CDR2 is YSYEKL. The CDR3 has 15 amino acids. The CDR3 sequence: CASSQKGTGEGEQYF. In DNA, the CDR3 is TGCGCCAGCAGCCAAAAAGGGACAGGGGAAGGCGAGCAGTACTTC.

This chain connects TRBV2 to TRBJ2-5; 12 bases are a match to TRBD2. The CDR3 loop spans 17 amino acids. The V segment lost 2 bases and the J segment 2 bases; nucleotides outside the gene matches: 6. CDR1 is SNHLY and CDR2 is FYNNEI in the germline V gene. The CDR3 nucleotides are TGTGCCAGCAGTGAATTTGGACTAGCGGGATTTCAAGAGACCCAGTACTTC. This codes for CASSEFGLAGFQETQYF.

The chain employs TRBV5-5 and TRBJ2-7, with D possibly being TRBD2 (6 bases). The CDR3 runs to 13 residues. Germline CDR1 reads SGHKS; CDR2 reads YYEKEE (reference sequence). Trimming cost V 4 bases and J 5 bases, with 13 bases left between them. CDR3 nucleotide sequence: TGTGCCAGCAGCGCAGCAATAGCGGACGAGCAGTACTTC. This translates into CASSAAIADEQYF.

This clone was seen more than once but under ten times. The chain combines TRBV9 with TRBJ2-3; perhaps TRBD2 as D (5 bases). Germline CDR1 reads SGDLS; CDR2 reads YYNGEE. The germline V and J ends were trimmed by 0 bases and 0 bases, with 11 bases remaining between them. The CDR3 contains 16 residues. DNA of the CDR3: TGTGCCAGCAGCGTAGTTGGGAGATCTAGCACAGATACGCAGTATTTT. Its translation: CASSVVGRSSTDTQYF.

This chain joins TRBV10-3 and TRBJ1-1, with a tentative D call TRBD1 (5 bases). The V end lost 5 bases, the J end lost 1 base, and 11 bases lay between the germline ends. Germline V gene lookup returns CDR1 ENHRY and CDR2 SYGVKD. The CDR3 length is 14 residues. As DNA, the CDR3 is TGTGCCATCAGTAAACAGGAGACGAACACTGAAGCTTTCTTT. Translated, it gives CAISKQETNTEAFF.

This clone has a count of ten or more. The genes are TRBV7-2 and TRBJ2-3, with 10 bases that match TRBD2. V lost 0 bases and J lost 6; bases outside the gene matches: 3. From germline, CDR1 is SGHTA and CDR2 FQGNSA. This CDR3 is built from 15 residues. CDR3 region: CASSLASGRSDTQYF. CDR3 DNA: TGTGCCAGCAGCTTAGCTAGCGGGAGGTCGGATACGCAGTATTTT.

The genes are TRBV28 and TRBJ1-5, with D perhaps matching TRBD1 (5 bases). With 5 bases removed from V and 3 bases from J, the gap between germline ends came to 14 bases. CDR3 size: 15 residues. Germline loops: CDR1 MDHEN, CDR2 SYDVKM. Here the CDR3 reads CASSPAGAVNQPQHF. CDR3 DNA: TGTGCCAGCAGTCCCGCCGGGGCAGTCAATCAGCCCCAGCATTTT.

CDR3 residues: CASSLSEGEQYF. The CDR3 DNA reads TGTGCCAGCAGTTTATCGGAGGGGGAGCAGTACTTC. The chain employs TRBV28 and TRBJ2-7; D possibly corresponds to TRBD2 (6 bases). Trimming stripped 1 base from V and 7 bases from J, with 8 bases between. The CDR3 spans 12 residues. The germline V gene has CDR1 MDHEN and CDR2 SYDVKM.

This clone appeared once. Other nucleotide sequences in the sample specify the same CDR3. The CDR3 is CSVVRGSDTQYF. Here the CDR3 DNA reads TGCAGCGTTGTCAGGGGATCCGATACGCAGTATTTT. V usage is TRBV29-1 and J usage is TRBJ2-3; tentative D call: TRBD1 (6 bases). V shed 4 bases and J shed 6 bases, with 11 bases lying between them. The V gene's germline CDR1 is SQVTM and CDR2 ANQGSEA. The CDR3 consists of 12 residues.

The rearrangement uses TRBV30 and TRBJ2-1; 7 positions agree with TRBD2. CDR3 length equals 11 residues. Germline V CDR1 and CDR2: GTSNPN, SVGIG (reference sequence). The V gene end was trimmed by 3 bases and the J gene end by 10 bases; junction bases not matched to a gene: 3. CDR3 bases: TGTGCCTGGAGCCGGGAGGCCGAGCAGTTCTTC. This sequence encodes CAWSREAEQFF.

This clone was counted many times. The rearrangement joins TRBV5-4 to TRBJ1-3; TRBD1 is a possible D gene (6 bases). Germline CDR1 and CDR2: SGHNT and YYREEE (reference sequence). V gave up 1 base and J gave up 4 bases, with 12 bases separating them. This CDR3 has 15 residues. The CDR3 loop is CASSLMGGRGNTIYF. The CDR3 nucleotides read TGTGCCAGCAGCTTGATGGGGGGGCGCGGAAACACCATATATTTT.

This chain uses TRBV2 with TRBJ2-7, with 7 bases identical to TRBD2. The CDR3 loop spans 15 amino acids. The V gene's germline CDR1 is SNHLY and CDR2 FYNNEI. Germline trimming cut 1 base from V and 2 bases from J; bases unmatched to any gene: 5. Here the CDR3 DNA reads TGTGCCAGCAGTGAAGGTTCTAGCGGCGCCTACGAGCAGTACTTC. It codes for CASSEGSSGAYEQYF.

This clone appeared a few times. This chain connects TRBV4-3 to TRBJ2-3, with TRBD2 matching 10 bases. CDR3 length equals 16 residues. Per the germline V gene, CDR1 is LGHNA and CDR2 is YSLEER. Trimming at V came to 0 bases and at J to 4 bases, leaving 4 bases not matched to a gene. The CDR3 protein is CASSQDERGGADTQYF. The CDR3 DNA is TGCGCCAGCAGCCAAGATGAGCGGGGGGGGGCAGATACGCAGTATTTT.

The V gene is TRBV9, the J gene TRBJ1-4, with D perhaps matching TRBD1 (6 bases). Germline V gene lookup returns CDR1 SGDLS and CDR2 YYNGEE. The length of the CDR3 is 14 residues. The V end lost 3 bases, the J end lost 8 bases, and 14 bases lay between the germline ends. Written as DNA, the CDR3 is TGTGCCAGCAGCGCCCCAGGGGTGGACGAAAAACTGTTTTTT. This translates into CASSAPGVDEKLFF.

The chain is built from TRBV19 and TRBJ1-1, with D unclear. Looked up from germline, CDR1 is LNHDA and CDR2 is SQIVND (reference sequence). Deletions cut 6 bases from V and 1 base from J, with 9 bases between. CDR3 length: 13 amino acids. The CDR3 sequence: CASSAWRNTEAFF. As DNA, the CDR3 is TGTGCCAGTAGCGCTTGGAGGAACACTGAAGCTTTCTTT.

This chain uses TRBV2 with TRBJ1-3; unclear D gene. V was cut by 7 bases and J by 4 bases, with 8 bases left in between. CDR1 and CDR2 (germline): SNHLY, FYNNEI. This CDR3 comprises 12 residues. In DNA, the CDR3 is TGTGCCAGCACGGGGTTAGGAAACACCATATATTTT. Translating gives CASTGLGNTIYF.

This clone was seen once. The junction shows a germline mismatch at one end, possibly a read error. This chain uses TRBV5-1 with TRBJ2-1, with D possibly called TRBD1 or TRBD2 (5 bases each). Germline V gene lookup returns CDR1 SGHRS and CDR2 YFSETQ. This CDR3 region has 15 residues. CDR3: CASRLAGGRDNEQFF. Written as DNA, the CDR3 is TGCGCCAGCAGATTGGCCGGAGGCAGGGACAATGAGCAGTTCTTC.

V usage is TRBV15 and J usage is TRBJ2-3; 8 positions agree with TRBD2. With 0 bases clipped from V and 4 bases from J, the junction kept 9 bases outside the gene matches. The germline V gene has CDR1 LNHNV and CDR2 YYDKDF (reference sequence). The CDR3 is 17 residues long. The CDR3 DNA follows: TGTGCCACCAGCAGAGATGGGCTCGCGGGAGGATCAGATACGCAGTATTTT. Translated, it gives CATSRDGLAGGSDTQYF.

The CDR3 nucleotides read TGTGCCTGGAGTGTATGGATCTCCACTGAAGCTTTCTTT. Translated, it gives CAWSVWISTEAFF. The V gene is TRBV30, the J gene TRBJ1-1; D call uncertain. Germline assignment: CDR1 GTSNPN and CDR2 SVGIG (reference sequence). This CDR3 region has 13 residues. V was shortened by 0 bases and J by 4 bases, with 9 bases between the two germline ends.

This clone was seen more than once but under ten times. The chain carries TRBV7-9 and TRBJ1-5; D is unresolved. CDR3 length: 13 amino acids. Deletions cut 5 bases from V and 7 bases from J, with 12 bases between. Per the germline V gene, CDR1 is SEHNR and CDR2 is FQNEAQ (reference sequence). The CDR3, as DNA: TGTGCCAGCAGCGACGACGGCACCCAGCCCCAGCATTTT. Translating it yields CASSDDGTQPQHF.

This chain uses TRBV6-6 with TRBJ2-1, with 7 bases identical to TRBD2. V trimming: 5 bases; J trimming: 6 bases; junction bases outside the gene matches: 7. Per germline, CDR1 MNHNY and CDR2 SVGAGI (reference sequence). The CDR3 totals 14 residues. This CDR3 is CASSTPGTTNEQFF. The CDR3 DNA follows: TGTGCCAGCAGTACCCCCGGGACTACCAATGAGCAGTTCTTC.

This clone was found a few times. Other DNA sequences in this sample translate to the same CDR3. This CDR3 reads CASSQDRSTEAFF. The DNA for the CDR3 is TGTGCCAGCAGCCAAGATCGGAGCACTGAAGCTTTCTTT. The gene calls are TRBV14 and TRBJ1-1, with unresolved D. V lost 0 bases and J lost 4, with 6 bases in between. The length of the CDR3 is 13 residues. CDR1 is SGHDN, CDR2 FVKESK, per germline.

This chain joins TRBV7-8 and TRBJ2-3; D unclear. The CDR3 is made up of 12 amino acids. Germline V lookup: CDR1 SGHVS, CDR2 FQNEAQ. Trimming removed 1 base from V and 6 bases from J, with 5 bases in between. CDR3 loop: CASSLEWDTQYF. The DNA of the CDR3 is TGTGCCAGCAGCTTAGAGTGGGATACGCAGTATTTT. Using reference TRBV7-8 and TRBJ2-3 for the parts outside the CDR3, the full variable domain is GAGVSQSPRYKVAKRGQDVALRCDPISGHVSLFWYQQALGQGPEFLTYFQNEAQLDKSGLPSDRFFAERPEGSVSTLKIQRTQQEDSAVYLCASSLEWDTQYFGPGTRLTVL.

This sequence joins TRBV30 and TRBJ2-6; D may be TRBD1 (5 bases). V lost 4 bases, J lost 1 base, and 17 bases lay in between. Germline V lookup: CDR1 GTSNPN, CDR2 SVGIG (reference sequence). This CDR3 has 17 amino acids. The CDR3 DNA reads TGTGCCTGGACCGATTGGGGCGGTGAGTCTGGGGCCAACGTCCTGACTTTC. This encodes CAWTDWGGESGANVLTF. The entire variable domain, with the rest obtained from reference TRBV30 and TRBJ2-6, is as follows: SQTIHQWPATLVQPVGSPLSLECTVEGTSNPNLYWYRQAAGRGLQLLFYSVGIGQISSEVPQNLSASRPQDRQFILSSKKLLLSDSGFYLCAWTDWGGESGANVLTFGAGSRLTVL.

This clone was seen at least ten times. This rearrangement joins TRBV19 to TRBJ2-5; unclear D gene. V was shortened by 5 bases and J by 1 base, with 14 bases between the two germline ends. Germline CDR1 LNHDA, CDR2 SQIVND (reference sequence). CDR3 size: 15 residues. The CDR3 region is CASSPLLVGQETQYF. The CDR3, as DNA: TGTGCCAGTAGTCCCCTCCTGGTCGGCCAAGAGACCCAGTACTTC.

The rearrangement joins TRBV6-1 to TRBJ2-2, with TRBD1 identical over 8 bases. CDR1 is MNHNS, CDR2 SASEGT, per germline. V was pared by 6 bases and J by 6 bases, with 6 bases of the junction left unmatched. This CDR3 comprises 14 residues. CDR3 DNA: TGTGCCAGCAGGCCCGGACAGGGCGCCGGGGAGCTGTTTTTT. It specifies CASRPGQGAGELFF.

The gene calls are TRBV27 and TRBJ1-6; D gene unclear. The germline V gene encodes CDR1 MNHEY and CDR2 SMNVEV (reference sequence). This CDR3 is 15 amino acids long. Trimming left V 11 bases short and J 2 bases short, with 16 bases between. The DNA for the CDR3 is TGTGCCTCGAAGGGCCTCACCCCCTATAATTCACCCCTCCACTTT. The encoded protein is CASKGLTPYNSPLHF.